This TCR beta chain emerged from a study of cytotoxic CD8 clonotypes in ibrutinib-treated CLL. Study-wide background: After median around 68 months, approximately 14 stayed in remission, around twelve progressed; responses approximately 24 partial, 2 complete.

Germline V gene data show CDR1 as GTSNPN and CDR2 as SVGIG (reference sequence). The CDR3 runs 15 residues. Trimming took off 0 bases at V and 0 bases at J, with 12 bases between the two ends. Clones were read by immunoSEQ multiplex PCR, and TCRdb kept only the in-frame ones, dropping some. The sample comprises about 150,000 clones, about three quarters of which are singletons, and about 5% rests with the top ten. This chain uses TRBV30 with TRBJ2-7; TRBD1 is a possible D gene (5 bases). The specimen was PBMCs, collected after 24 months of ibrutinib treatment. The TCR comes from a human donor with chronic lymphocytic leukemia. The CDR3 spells CAWSVGPGISYEQYF. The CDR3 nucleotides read TGTGCCTGGAGTGTAGGGCCAGGGATCTCCTACGAGCAGTACTTC. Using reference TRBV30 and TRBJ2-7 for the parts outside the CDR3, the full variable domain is SQTIHQWPATLVQPVGSPLSLECTVEGTSNPNLYWYRQAAGRGLQLLFYSVGIGQISSEVPQNLSASRPQDRQFILSSKKLLLSDSGFYLCAWSVGPGISYEQYFGPGTRLTVT.